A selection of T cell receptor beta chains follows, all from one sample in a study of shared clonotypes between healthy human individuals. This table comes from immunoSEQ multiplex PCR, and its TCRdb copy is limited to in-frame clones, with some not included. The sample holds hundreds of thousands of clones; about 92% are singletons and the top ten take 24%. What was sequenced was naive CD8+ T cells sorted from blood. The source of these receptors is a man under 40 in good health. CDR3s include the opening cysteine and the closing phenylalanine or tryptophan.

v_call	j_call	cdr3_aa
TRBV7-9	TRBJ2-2	CASNRQGRTGELFF
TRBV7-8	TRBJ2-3	CASSSGGGADTQYF
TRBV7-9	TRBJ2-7	CASQDRGAYEQYF
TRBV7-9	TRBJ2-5	CASSLRGKGAVETQYF
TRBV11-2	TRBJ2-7	CASSPSGVPGDGSF
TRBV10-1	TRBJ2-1	CASSESWGAKVEQFF
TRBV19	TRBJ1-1	CASSIDGTIEAFF
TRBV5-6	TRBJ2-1	CASSLFRGRSSYNEQFF
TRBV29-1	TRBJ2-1	CSVVPILSANYNEQFF
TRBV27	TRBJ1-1	CASSLGQGNTEAFF
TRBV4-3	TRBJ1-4	CASSQTGDGEKLFF
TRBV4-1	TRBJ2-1	CASSQGGGGEQFF
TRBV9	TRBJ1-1	CASSVNQGSIQRMDTEAFF
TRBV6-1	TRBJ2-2	CASRDRDGTGELFF
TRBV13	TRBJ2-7	CASSLGQSYEQYF
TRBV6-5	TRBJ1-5	CASSYSVNQPQHF
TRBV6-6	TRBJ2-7	CASGPEQYF
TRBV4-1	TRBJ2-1	CASSRLAGGLGSYNEQFF
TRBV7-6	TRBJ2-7	CASSPTKYEQYF
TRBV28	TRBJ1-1	CASSFRMNTEAFF
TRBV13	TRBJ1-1	CASSILTLSPNTDTEAFF
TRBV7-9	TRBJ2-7	CASSPRDSPEQYF
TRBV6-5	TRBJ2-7	CASSYSRRYEQYF
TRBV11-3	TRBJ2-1	CASSLGLAGGRYNEQFF
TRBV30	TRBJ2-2	CAWNFGGELFF
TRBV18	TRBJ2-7	CASSETGNEQYF
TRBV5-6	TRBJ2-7	CASRDRGEGPEPSYEQYF
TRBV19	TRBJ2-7	CASRPGGGSYEQYF
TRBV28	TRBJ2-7	CASSLRGPNEQYF
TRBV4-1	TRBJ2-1	CASSRTAPDYSSYNEQFF
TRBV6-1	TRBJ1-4	CASSEAPGAWGEKLFF
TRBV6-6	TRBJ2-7	CASSYPPQPLTYEQYF
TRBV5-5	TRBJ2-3	CASSLSRTRAFTDTQYF
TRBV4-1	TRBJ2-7	CASSLSGGADEQYF
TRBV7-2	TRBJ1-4	CASSKGQGAANEKLFF
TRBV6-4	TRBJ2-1	CASSEGGSYNEQFF
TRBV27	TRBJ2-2	CASSQFTGELFF
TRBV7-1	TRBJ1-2	CASSTAGQGDGYTF
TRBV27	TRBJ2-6	CASSINSGANVLTF
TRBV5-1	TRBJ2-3	CASSLGQLQNTQYF
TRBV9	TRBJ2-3	CASSVEGRRTDTQYF
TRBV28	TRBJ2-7	CASTEQASGSPYEQYF
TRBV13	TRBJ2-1	CASSLQGGQGSGSSYNEQFF
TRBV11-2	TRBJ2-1	CASSTRLGTSYNEQFF
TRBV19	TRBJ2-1	CASSSQTGTNNEQFF
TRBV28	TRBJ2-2	CASSLQGVGTGELFF
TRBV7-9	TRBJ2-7	CASSLVGSDNYEQYF
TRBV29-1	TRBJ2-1	CSGLAAAYNEQFF